The source of this T cell receptor beta chain is a study of vaccination and CD4 T cells after COVID-19. Study-wide context: Two mRNA vaccine doses were given, either BNT162b2 or mRNA-1273.

The Oncomine TCR Beta short-read assay generated sequence data from the DNA of cultured CD4+ T cells. Cultured CD4+ T cells yielded the extracted genomic DNA. MiXCR was run by TCRdb on the PCR reads, yielding one entry per CDR3 protein. The sample has fewer than 20,000 distinct CDR3 sequences; roughly two fifths are singletons. From germline, CDR1 is SNHLY and CDR2 FYNNEI. The CDR3 consists of 16 residues. V lost 2 bases to trimming and J lost 2 bases; unmatched junction nucleotides: 6. This clonotype was seen just once. Its cognate antigen is unknown. Time point defined: late sampling 161 to 241 days after vaccination in three convalescent patients. Treatment of the sample: approximately 9-day PBMC culture with coronavirus spike peptide pools or control peptides (ViraFEST assay). ViraFEST used peptide pools to expand antigen-specific T cells before TCR sequencing. Replacement of half the medium with fresh IL-2 medium took place on days 3 and 7.

The receptor's source is a human donor who had recovered from COVID-19. V gene TRBV2 combines with J gene TRBJ1-5, with 7 bases aligning to TRBD1. The material was CD4+ T cells from blood, cultured in vitro, obtained about 7 months after SARS-CoV-2 vaccination. The CDR3 loop is CASSERPGGGNQPQHF. The CDR3 DNA reads as TGTGCCAGCAGTGAACGGCCAGGGGGGGGCAATCAGCCCCAGCATTTT.